Below are 22 T cell receptor beta chains sequenced from a single sample in a study of tumor and adjacent non-tumor tissue in lung cancer. The template was RNA from unsorted bulk tissue. More than 3 cm separated this lung sample from the edge of the tumor. The library came from three nested PCR rounds adapted from ARM-PCR protocols. Each CDR3 protein is one row after TCRdb ran MiXCR on the multiplex PCR reads. This sample has 70,000 to 95,000 distinct CDR3 sequences, with 76% found just once. Sequenced: distant non-tumor lung tissue. The receptors originated from a man between 65 and 85 years old with non-small cell lung cancer.

This clonotype has more than one count but fewer than ten. The V and J genes are TRBV6-1 and TRBJ2-4; 13 positions agree with TRBD2. Germline V gene lookup returns CDR1 MNHNS and CDR2 SASEGT. The CDR3 has 16 residues. The J segment lost 4 bases and the V segment lost 4 bases, leaving 4 bases of the junction unmatched. This chain's CDR3 is CASSGGLAGVKNIQYF. CDR3 sequence (DNA): TGTGCCAGCAGTGGTGGACTAGCGGGAGTGAAAAACATTCAGTACTTC.

This rearrangement joins TRBV4-1 to TRBJ2-7, with 11 nucleotides matching TRBD2. V was pared by 7 bases and J by 6 bases, with 14 bases of the junction left unmatched. Germline V gene data show CDR1 as MGHRA and CDR2 as YSYEKL. This CDR3 is built from 16 residues. CDR3: CASTRTLAGEGLEQYF. CDR3 nucleotides: TGCGCCAGCACTCGGACACTAGCGGGAGAGGGGCTCGAGCAGTACTTC.

On this clonotype itself: Its ends do not fully match the called genes, so a read error is possible. The rearrangement joins TRBV20-1 to TRBJ2-1; D might be TRBD2 (5 bases). The germline gives CDR1 DFQATT, CDR2 SNEGSKA (reference sequence). CDR3 length: 15 amino acids. CDR3 region: CNGPQSGGEYNEQCF. Here the CDR3 DNA reads TGCAATGGTCCTCAAAGCGGAGGAGAATACAATGAGCAGTGCTTC.

This clonotype was detected only once. Mismatch with germline at one junction end may stem from a read error. The chain joins TRBV14 to TRBJ2-5; 7 positions agree with TRBD2. Germline V lookup: CDR1 SGHDN, CDR2 FVKESK. CDR3 length: 11 amino acids. CDR3 region: CVSSQAGTRYF. The DNA for the CDR3 is TGTGTCAGTAGCCAAGCGGGGACCCGGTACTTC. The entire variable domain, with the rest obtained from reference TRBV14 and TRBJ2-5, is as follows: EAGVTQFPSHSVIEKGQTVTLRCDPISGHDNLYWYRRVMGKEIKFLLHFVKESKQDESGMPNNRFLAERTGGTYSTLKVQPAELEDSGVYFCVSSQAGTRYFGPGTRLLVL.

V gene TRBV11-2 combines with J gene TRBJ2-1; D not resolved. Deletions cut 1 base from V and 7 bases from J, with 11 bases between. The CDR3 extends over 14 amino acids. Germline V gives CDR1 SGHAT, CDR2 FQNNGV. The CDR3 here is CASSLAVGRNEQFF. The CDR3 bases are TGTGCCAGCAGCTTAGCGGTGGGCCGGAATGAGCAGTTCTTC.

CDR3 sequence: CASSYKAGLGAGMTEAFF. CDR3 nucleotide sequence: TGTGCCAGCAGTTACAAGGCGGGACTGGGAGCGGGTATGACTGAAGCTTTCTTT. The rearrangement links TRBV5-5 to TRBJ1-1; D possibly corresponds to TRBD1 (5 bases). Trimming pared 5 bases from V and 5 bases from J, leaving 28 bases between. Germline V CDR1 and CDR2: SGHKS, YYEKEE (reference sequence). The CDR3 extends over 18 amino acids.

In nucleotides, the CDR3 is TGTGCCAGAACCCGTCGGGAAGTAAGAACAAATACGAACTATTTT. Translation gives CARTRREVRTNTNYF. This chain uses TRBV11-3 with TRBJ2-3; weak D call: TRBD2 (5 bases). Germline loops: CDR1 SGHNT, CDR2 YENEEA. Deletions cut 9 bases from V and 15 bases from J, with 31 bases between. The CDR3 is made up of 15 amino acids. Variable domain in full (rest from reference TRBV11-3 and TRBJ2-3): EAGVVQSPRYKIIEKKQPVAFWCNPISGHNTLYWYLQNLGQGPELLIRYENEEAVDDSQLPKDRFSAERLKGVDSTLKIQPAELGDSAVYLCARTRREVRTNTNYFGPGTRLTVL.

V gene TRBV28 combines with J gene TRBJ2-1; 7 bases map to TRBD1. The germline V gene encodes CDR1 MDHEN and CDR2 SYDVKM. The CDR3 runs 15 residues. J gave up 7 bases and V 10 bases, and 16 bases lay outside the gene matches. The CDR3, as DNA: TGTGCCAACAGAAAAGGACAGGACCGTTGGAATGAGCAGTTCTTC. Translating gives CANRKGQDRWNEQFF.

Regarding this clonotype: One base away lies a much larger clone, so this may be a sequencing read error. The chain couples TRBV13 to TRBJ1-2; TRBD1 is a possible D gene (5 bases). CDR1 is PRHDT and CDR2 is FYEKMQ in the germline V gene (reference sequence). V was shortened by 7 bases and J by 8 bases, with 23 bases between the two germline ends. This CDR3 is built from 15 residues. The CDR3 sequence is CASTLGTGRALGYTF. In DNA, the CDR3 is TGTGCCAGCACTTTGGGCACAGGTCGAGCTTTAGGCTACACCTTC.

Details on this clonotype: A junction boundary mismatches the germline segment, possibly from a read error. V and J are TRBV11-3 and TRBJ2-2, with D perhaps matching TRBD2 (5 bases). The CDR3 has 12 residues. The germline V gene encodes CDR1 SGHNT and CDR2 YENEEA. The CDR3 spells CASSLNAGELLF. The CDR3 DNA follows: TGTGCCAGCAGCTTAAACGCCGGGGAGCTGTTATTT. The full variable domain, rest sourced from reference TRBV11-3 and TRBJ2-2, is EAGVVQSPRYKIIEKKQPVAFWCNPISGHNTLYWYLQNLGQGPELLIRYENEEAVDDSQLPKDRFSAERLKGVDSTLKIQPAELGDSAVYLCASSLNAGELLFGEGSRLTVL.

Comment on this clonotype: Germline is not matched at one junction end, which may reflect a read error. The chain recombines TRBV6-5 with TRBJ1-2; a weak D match, TRBD1 (5 bases). Germline V gene data show CDR1 as MNHEY and CDR2 as SVGAGI. This CDR3 region has 17 residues. The CDR3: CASSNSGWQGLNYGYTF. Here the CDR3 DNA reads TGTGCCAGCAGTAACTCCGGCTGGCAGGGTCTTAACTATGGCTACACCTTC.

The V call is TRBV6-2 or TRBV6-3, the J call TRBJ1-1; tentative D call: TRBD1 (5 bases). Trimming removed 7 bases at V and 5 bases at J, with 17 bases between. The germline gives CDR1 MNHEY, CDR2 SVGEGT. CDR3 length equals 14 residues. CDR3 protein: CASTRKRQSTEAFF. As DNA, the CDR3 is TGTGCCAGCACTCGGAAGAGACAGAGTACTGAAGCTTTCTTT.

This chain joins TRBV6-1 and TRBJ2-7, with 8 bases matching TRBD1. There are 14 residues in the CDR3. Germline lookup yields CDR1 MNHNS and CDR2 SASEGT. The CDR3, as DNA: TGTGTCAGTAGTGATTACCCAACGGACAGGGAACAGTACTTC. Protein: CVSSDYPTDREQYF.

This chain uses TRBV4-1 with TRBJ1-4, with D possibly being TRBD1 (5 bases). CDR3 length equals 15 residues. Germline V lookup: CDR1 MGHRA, CDR2 YSYEKL. V lost 2 bases and J 7 bases, leaving 14 bases between the germline ends. CDR3 protein: CASSQCGASSEKLFF. CDR3 bases: TGCGCCAGCAGCCAATGTGGGGCCAGTAGTGAAAAACTGTTTTTT.

This clonotype is a singleton in its sample. This is likely a read error, given that the CDR3 carries no conserved phenylalanine or tryptophan at its end. The V gene is TRBV11-2, the J gene TRBJ2-3; D could derive from TRBD1 or TRBD2 (6 bases each). Germline lookup yields CDR1 SGHAT and CDR2 FQNNGV. V shed 0 bases and J shed 6 bases, with 10 bases lying between them. The CDR3 totals 14 residues. The CDR3 reads CASSLDRGQDTQYY. The CDR3 DNA reads TGTGCCAGCAGCTTAGATCGGGGGCAGGATACGCAGTATTAT.

In this sample, this clonotype turned up once. Germline is not matched at one junction end, which may reflect a read error. V gene TRBV29-1 combines with J gene TRBJ2-3, with a possible D match to TRBD2 (5 bases). Per germline, CDR1 SQVTM and CDR2 ANQGSEA. The CDR3 contains 13 residues. The DNA of the CDR3 is TGCAGCGTTGAAGTAGCGCCGAGGGATAAGCAGTATTTT. Translation gives CSVEVAPRDKQYF.

Details on this clonotype: One end of the junction fails to match germline, which may point to a read error. V gene TRBV5-5 combines with J gene TRBJ2-7; 9 bases are a match to TRBD2. This CDR3 contains 13 residues. Germline CDR1 is SGHKS and CDR2 is YYEKEE (reference sequence). CDR3 nucleotides: TGTGCCAGCCAAAGCGCGGGGGGGAGCGAACAGTATTTC. Its translation is CASQSAGGSEQYF.

The chain is built from TRBV6-2 or TRBV6-3 and TRBJ2-1; D may be TRBD2 (6 bases). The length of the CDR3 is 15 residues. Germline V gene lookup returns CDR1 MNHEY and CDR2 SVGEGT. Between the trimmed V and J ends, which lost 4 bases and 6 bases, there was a span of 16 bases. The CDR3 DNA reads as TGTGCCAGCAGTTCTAGCGTGAGAGAGAGCAATGAGCAGTTCTTC. Residues: CASSSSVRESNEQFF.

About this clonotype: The junction departs from the called germline gene at one end, perhaps through a read error. V is TRBV11-2 and J is TRBJ2-3; D is tentatively TRBD1 or TRBD2 (6 bases each). The CDR3 contains 14 residues. From germline, CDR1 is SGHAT and CDR2 FQNNGV. CDR3: CTSSIWGASDTQYF. The CDR3 region has the DNA TGTACCAGTAGCATTTGGGGGGCTTCAGATACGCAGTATTTT. Drawing the rest from reference TRBV11-2 and TRBJ2-3, the complete variable domain is EAGVAQSPRYKIIEKRQSVAFWCNPISGHATLYWYQQILGQGPKLLIQFQNNGVVDDSQLPKDRFSAERLKGVDSTLKIQPAKLEDSAVYLCTSSIWGASDTQYFGPGTRLTVL.

There are a few counts of this clonotype. Possible read error: a much larger clone is one base away. V usage is TRBV29-1 and J usage is TRBJ2-2; D tentatively fits TRBD1 or TRBD2 (6 bases each). V was shortened by 8 bases and J by 0 bases, with 13 bases between the two germline ends. Germline V gene data show CDR1 as SQVTM and CDR2 as ANQGSEA. The CDR3 runs to 14 residues. CDR3 coding DNA: TGCAGCCTTGGGGGGCCTGCGAACACCGGGGAGCTGTTTTTT. It specifies CSLGGPANTGELFF.

This clonotype was seen only once. At one boundary the junction diverges from the germline segment, which might be a read error. This chain joins TRBV11-2 and TRBJ2-3; a possible D gene is TRBD1 (5 bases). This CDR3 is 14 amino acids long. The germline CDR1 and CDR2 sequences are SGHAT and FQNNGV. Here the CDR3 DNA reads TGTACCAGCAGCTCACAGGAGTTCTCAGATACGCACTATTTT. Translated, it gives CTSSSQEFSDTHYF.

Comment on this clonotype: One end of the junction is discordant with germline, which a read error may explain. The chain recombines TRBV7-8 with TRBJ2-1; possibly TRBD1 for D (5 bases). The V gene's germline CDR1 is SGHVS and CDR2 FQNEAQ. The CDR3 runs to 17 residues. The CDR3 loop is CTSSLVMGLGVENEQFF. The CDR3 region has the DNA TGTACCAGCAGCTTAGTTATGGGTCTAGGGGTAGAGAATGAGCAGTTCTTC.